The T cell receptor beta chain under discussion was sequenced for a study of blood T cell repertoires in COVID-19. This CDR3 is 15 amino acids long. Per germline, CDR1 SGHRS and CDR2 YFSETQ. J was trimmed by 7 bases and V by 4 bases; bases with no gene match: 9. Sequencing was performed with immunoSEQ multiplex PCR; in TCRdb, only in-frame clones are kept and a portion is missing. Among over 200,000 clones listed, 65% to 90% were seen once. The sample comprised peripheral blood. The chain couples TRBV5-1 to TRBJ1-5, with TRBD1 matching 9 bases. The sequence was collected from a man aged 50-59 years with COVID-19, enrolled during active disease. The CDR3 coding sequence is TGCGCCAGCAGCCCTACAGGGGGCGCAGGGCAGCCCCAGCATTTT. It yields the protein CASSPTGGAGQPQHF.